One sample yielded the 17 T cell receptor beta chains listed below, sequenced in a study of cytomegalovirus exposure and HLA in healthy donors. The assay was immunoSEQ multiplex PCR, and TCRdb's table has in-frame clones only and misses some. The sample has about 330,000 clones; more than 80% are singletons. Sequencing used PBMCs. Source of these receptors: a woman aged 18-29 years in good health and CMV-seronegative.

The chain recombines TRBV7-9 with TRBJ2-7; the D is unclear. Trimming took 5 bases from V and 1 from J, leaving 6 bases between them. CDR1 is SEHNR, CDR2 FQNEAQ, per germline (reference sequence). There are 12 residues in the CDR3. The CDR3 nucleotides read TGTGCCAGCAGCCCCACTTCCTACGAGCAGTACTTC. Its protein product is CASSPTSYEQYF.

This clone was found once. This sequence joins TRBV11-2 and TRBJ2-1; D not resolved. V dropped 6 bases and J dropped 4 bases, with 13 bases sitting between them. From germline, CDR1 is SGHAT and CDR2 FQNNGV. The CDR3 is made up of 14 amino acids. The CDR3 spells CASSRSRKYNEQFF. The CDR3 region has the DNA TGTGCCAGCAGTCGATCCAGGAAGTACAATGAGCAGTTCTTC.

The rearrangement joins TRBV7-2 to TRBJ2-6, with D unclear. CDR3 size: 14 residues. Trimming shortened V by 5 bases and J by 1 base, and 6 bases separated the two germline ends. Per germline, CDR1 SGHTA and CDR2 FQGNSA. In DNA form, the CDR3 reads TGTGCCAGCAGCCCAAATTCTGGGGCCAACGTCCTGACTTTC. Its translation is CASSPNSGANVLTF.

The rearrangement uses TRBV9 and TRBJ2-1; the D is unclear. V lost 0 bases and J lost 10, with 14 bases in between. The CDR3 consists of 14 residues. The germline V gene has CDR1 SGDLS and CDR2 YYNGEE. The CDR3 region is CASSVVDSYGEQFF. The CDR3, as DNA: TGTGCCAGCAGCGTAGTAGACTCCTACGGCGAGCAGTTCTTC.

V usage is TRBV7-9 and J usage is TRBJ2-7, with 10 bases identical to TRBD1. Losses at the gene ends were 5 bases for V and 3 bases for J; bases not matched to a gene: 4. The CDR3 length is 14 residues. Germline CDR1 is SEHNR and CDR2 is FQNEAQ (reference sequence). CDR3 loop: CASSPRTGGYEQYF. The CDR3 region has the DNA TGTGCCAGCAGCCCTCGGACAGGGGGCTACGAGCAGTACTTC.

The count of this clone is one. This chain connects TRBV29-1 to TRBJ2-3; D perhaps matches TRBD2 (5 bases). The CDR3 loop spans 16 amino acids. The V gene's germline CDR1 is SQVTM and CDR2 ANQGSEA. Trimming left V 1 base short and J 2 bases short, with 16 bases between. The DNA of the CDR3 is TGCAGCGTTGAAGGGCTTGGACCAGCGGCCACAGATACGCAGTATTTT. Amino acid sequence: CSVEGLGPAATDTQYF.

This chain connects TRBV5-4 to TRBJ2-5; maybe TRBD2 (5 bases). V gave up 4 bases and J gave up 2 bases, with 12 bases separating them. CDR1 is SGHNT, CDR2 YYREEE, per germline (reference sequence). The CDR3 sequence is 14 residues long. CDR3 in DNA: TGTGCCAGCAGCACCCCGGACTCTCAAGAGACCCAGTACTTC. It codes for CASSTPDSQETQYF.

The chain couples TRBV28 to TRBJ2-3; 8 bases line up with TRBD2. The CDR3 runs 14 residues. Trimming took 8 bases from V and 5 from J; bases not matched to a gene: 9. Germline lookup yields CDR1 MDHEN and CDR2 SYDVKM. CDR3 bases: TGTGCCAGCGGCACAGCGGGAGTGGTAGATACGCAGTATTTT. Residues: CASGTAGVVDTQYF.

Only a few counts were recorded for this clone. The CDR3 sequence is CSVAIGLSNQPQHF. In nucleotides, the CDR3 is TGCAGCGTGGCAATTGGTCTGAGCAATCAGCCCCAGCATTTT. The chain joins TRBV29-1 to TRBJ1-5; D is ambiguous. CDR3 size: 14 residues. Trimming pared 6 bases from V and 1 base from J, leaving 13 bases between. The germline V gene encodes CDR1 SQVTM and CDR2 ANQGSEA.

The J gene is TRBJ2-5, the V gene TRBV7-9; TRBD2 might be the D (5 bases). The length of the CDR3 is 13 residues. V was trimmed by 5 bases and J by 5 bases, leaving 12 bases between them. The germline CDR1 and CDR2 sequences are SEHNR and FQNEAQ (reference sequence). The CDR3 is CASSGLAGETQYF. The CDR3 DNA reads TGTGCCAGCAGCGGGCTAGCCGGTGAGACCCAGTACTTC.

The chain combines TRBV9 with TRBJ1-5; no clear D. CDR1 and CDR2 (germline): SGDLS, YYNGEE. This CDR3 is 14 amino acids long. The V end was cut by 0 bases, the J end by 7 bases, with 11 bases between. The CDR3 DNA follows: TGTGCCAGCAGCGTAGGGCAGGCACAGCAGCCCCAGCATTTT. As protein: CASSVGQAQQPQHF.

This clone has only one observation. V and J are TRBV12-2 and TRBJ1-2. TRBV12-2 is a known pseudogene. The CDR3 has 18 residues. This CDR3 reads CASRSTVPFGTLSYGYTF. In DNA form, the CDR3 reads TGTGCAAGTCGCTCCACCGTACCTTTCGGGACTCTAAGCTATGGCTACACCTTC.

The J gene is TRBJ1-5, the V gene TRBV18, with D uncertain. Germline V gene sequence: CDR1 KGHSH, CDR2 LQKENI. Trimming stripped 5 bases from V and 0 bases from J, with 11 bases between. The CDR3 sequence is 15 residues long. The CDR3 region has the DNA TGTGCCAGCTCAAAAGAGGTCTATAGCAATCAGCCCCAGCATTTT. Amino acid sequence: CASSKEVYSNQPQHF.

The rearrangement uses TRBV7-8 and TRBJ2-7; no firm D call. The V end was cut by 5 bases, the J end by 3 bases, with 11 bases between. The CDR3 spans 13 residues. Germline-derived CDR1 and CDR2 are SGHVS and FQNEAQ. CDR3 sequence reads: CASSLPTDYEQYF. In DNA form, the CDR3 reads TGTGCCAGCAGCCTCCCGACTGACTACGAGCAGTACTTC.

This clone was picked up a small number of times. Other DNA sequences within the sample encode an identical CDR3. The chain uses TRBV18 and TRBJ2-7; D is undetermined. CDR1 and CDR2 (germline): KGHSH, LQKENI. The CDR3 runs 13 residues. The V end lost 0 bases, the J end lost 4 bases, and 7 bases lay between the germline ends. Here the CDR3 DNA reads TGTGCCAGCTCACCACCTTCCAGTTACGAGCAGTACTTC. Translation: CASSPPSSYEQYF.

The V call is TRBV7-9, the J call TRBJ2-1; 7 bases are shared with TRBD1. CDR1 and CDR2 (germline): SEHNR, FQNEAQ (reference sequence). V gave up 8 bases and J gave up 2 bases; unmatched junction bases: 18. This CDR3 has 18 amino acids. The CDR3 DNA follows: TGTGCCAGCCGACAGGGAAGCCCCGGCTACGGGGCCTACAATGAGCAGTTCTTC. It yields the protein CASRQGSPGYGAYNEQFF.

V usage is TRBV4-3 and J usage is TRBJ2-1; 12 bases match TRBD2. V dropped 0 bases and J dropped 7; count of bases not matched to a gene: 7. Germline-derived CDR1 and CDR2 are LGHNA and YSLEER. The CDR3 is 17 residues long. The DNA of the CDR3 is TGCGCCAGCAGCCAAGACACTAGCGGGAGGTCCTCGAATGAGCAGTTCTTC. It translates to CASSQDTSGRSSNEQFF.